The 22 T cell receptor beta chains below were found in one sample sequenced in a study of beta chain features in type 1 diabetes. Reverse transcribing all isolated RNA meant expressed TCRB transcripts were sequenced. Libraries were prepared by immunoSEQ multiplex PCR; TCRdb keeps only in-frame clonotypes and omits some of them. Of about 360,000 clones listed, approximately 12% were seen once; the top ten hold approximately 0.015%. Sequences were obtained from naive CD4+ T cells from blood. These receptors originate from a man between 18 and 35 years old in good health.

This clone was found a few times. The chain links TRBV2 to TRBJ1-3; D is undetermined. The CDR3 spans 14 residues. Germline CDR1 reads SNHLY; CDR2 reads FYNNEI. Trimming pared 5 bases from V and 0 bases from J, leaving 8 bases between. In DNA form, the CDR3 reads TGTGCCAGCAGTCCCCCCGTCTCTGGAAACACCATATATTTT. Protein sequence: CASSPPVSGNTIYF.

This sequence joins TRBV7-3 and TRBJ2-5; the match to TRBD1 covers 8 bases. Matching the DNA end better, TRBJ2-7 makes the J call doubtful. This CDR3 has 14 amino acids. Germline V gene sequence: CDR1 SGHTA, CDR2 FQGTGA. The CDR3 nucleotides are TGTGCCAGCAGCTTACGAGGACAGGGTACCGAGCAGTACTTC. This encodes CASSLRGQGTEQYF.

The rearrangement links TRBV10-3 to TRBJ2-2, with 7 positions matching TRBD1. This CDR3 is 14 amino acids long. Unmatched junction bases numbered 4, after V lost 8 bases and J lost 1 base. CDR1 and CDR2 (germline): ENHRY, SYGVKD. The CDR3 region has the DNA TGTGCCATCGGCCGGGACAGGAACACCGGGGAGCTGTTTTTT. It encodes CAIGRDRNTGELFF.

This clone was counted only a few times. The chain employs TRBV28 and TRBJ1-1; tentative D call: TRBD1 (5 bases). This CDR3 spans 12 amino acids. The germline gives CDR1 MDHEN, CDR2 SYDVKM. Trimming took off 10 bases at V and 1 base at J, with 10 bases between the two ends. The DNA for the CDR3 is TGTGCCATTGTCGGGGGGAACACTGAAGCTTTCTTT. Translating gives CAIVGGNTEAFF.

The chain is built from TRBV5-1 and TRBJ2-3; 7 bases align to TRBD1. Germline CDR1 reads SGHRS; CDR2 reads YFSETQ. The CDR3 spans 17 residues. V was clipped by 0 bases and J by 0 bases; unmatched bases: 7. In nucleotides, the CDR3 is TGCGCCAGCAGCTTGGGATACCGGGACAGTAGCACAGATACGCAGTATTTT. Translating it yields CASSLGYRDSSTDTQYF.

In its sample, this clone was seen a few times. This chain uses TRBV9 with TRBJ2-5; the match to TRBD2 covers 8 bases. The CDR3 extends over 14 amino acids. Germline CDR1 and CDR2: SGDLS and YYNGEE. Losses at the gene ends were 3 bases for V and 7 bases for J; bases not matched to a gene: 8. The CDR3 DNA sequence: TGTGCCAGCAGCGGGGGACTAGACCTCGGGACCCAGTACTTC. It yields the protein CASSGGLDLGTQYF.

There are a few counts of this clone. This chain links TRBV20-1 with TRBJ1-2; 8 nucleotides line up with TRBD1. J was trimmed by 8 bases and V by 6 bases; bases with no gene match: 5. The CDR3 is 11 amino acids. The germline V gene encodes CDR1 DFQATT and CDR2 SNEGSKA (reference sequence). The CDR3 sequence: CSASGGLGYTF. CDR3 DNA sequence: TGCAGTGCCTCAGGGGGCCTGGGCTACACCTTC.

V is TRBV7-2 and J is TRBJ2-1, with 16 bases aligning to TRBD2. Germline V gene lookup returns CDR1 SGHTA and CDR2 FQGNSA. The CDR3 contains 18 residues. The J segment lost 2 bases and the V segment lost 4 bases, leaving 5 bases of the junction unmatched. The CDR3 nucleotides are TGTGCCAGCAGCTCAAGAGGGACTAGCGGGGGGGCCTACAATGAGCAGTTCTTC. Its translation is CASSSRGTSGGAYNEQFF.

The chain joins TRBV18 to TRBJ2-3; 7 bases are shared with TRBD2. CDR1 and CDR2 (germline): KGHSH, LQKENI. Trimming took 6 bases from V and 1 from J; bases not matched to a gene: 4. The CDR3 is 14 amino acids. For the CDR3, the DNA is TGTGCCAGCTCCTATACTAGCGGCACAGATACGCAGTATTTT. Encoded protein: CASSYTSGTDTQYF.

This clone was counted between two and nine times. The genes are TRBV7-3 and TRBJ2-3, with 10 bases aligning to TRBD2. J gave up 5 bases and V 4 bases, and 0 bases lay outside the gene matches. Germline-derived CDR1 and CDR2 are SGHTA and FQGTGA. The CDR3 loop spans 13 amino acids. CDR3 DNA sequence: TGTGCCAGCAGCTGGACTAGCGGAGATACGCAGTATTTT. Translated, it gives CASSWTSGDTQYF. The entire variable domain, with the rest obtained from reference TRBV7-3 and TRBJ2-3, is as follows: GAGVSQTPSNKVTEKGKYVELRCDPISGHTALYWYRQSLGQGPEFLIYFQGTGAADDSGLPNDRFFAVRPEGSVSTLKIQRTERGDSAVYLCASSWTSGDTQYFGPGTRLTVL.

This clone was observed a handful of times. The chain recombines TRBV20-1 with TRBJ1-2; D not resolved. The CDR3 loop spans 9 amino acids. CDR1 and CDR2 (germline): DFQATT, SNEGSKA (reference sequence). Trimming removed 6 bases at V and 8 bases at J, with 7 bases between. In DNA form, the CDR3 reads TGCAGTGCCACTAGAGGCTACACCTTC. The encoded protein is CSATRGYTF.

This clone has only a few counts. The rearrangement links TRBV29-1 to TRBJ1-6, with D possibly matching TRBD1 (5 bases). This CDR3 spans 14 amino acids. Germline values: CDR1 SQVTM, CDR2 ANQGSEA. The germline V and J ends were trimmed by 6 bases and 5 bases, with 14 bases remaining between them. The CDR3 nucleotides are TGCAGCGTAGCCTTAACAGGAAATAATTCACCCCTCCACTTT. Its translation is CSVALTGNNSPLHF.

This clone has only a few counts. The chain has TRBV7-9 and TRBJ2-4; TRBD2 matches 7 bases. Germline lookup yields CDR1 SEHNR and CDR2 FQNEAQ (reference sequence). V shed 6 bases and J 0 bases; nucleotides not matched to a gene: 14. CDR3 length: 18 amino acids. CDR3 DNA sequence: TGTGCCAGCAGTTCAACCCCAGCGGGGCGGCTAGCCAAAAACATTCAGTACTTC. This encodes CASSSTPAGRLAKNIQYF. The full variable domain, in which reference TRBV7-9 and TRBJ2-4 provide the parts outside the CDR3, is DTGVSQNPRHKITKRGQNVTFRCDPISEHNRLYWYRQTLGQGPEFLTYFQNEAQLEKSRLLSDRFSAERPKGSFSTLEIQRTEQGDSAMYLCASSSTPAGRLAKNIQYFGAGTRLSVL.

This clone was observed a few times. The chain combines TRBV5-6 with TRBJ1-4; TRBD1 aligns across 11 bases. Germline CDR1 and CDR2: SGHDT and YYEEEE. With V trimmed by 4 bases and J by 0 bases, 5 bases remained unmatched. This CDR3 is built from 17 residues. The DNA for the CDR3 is TGTGCCAGCAGCACTCGGGACAGGGGGTCAACTAATGAAAAACTGTTTTTT. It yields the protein CASSTRDRGSTNEKLFF.

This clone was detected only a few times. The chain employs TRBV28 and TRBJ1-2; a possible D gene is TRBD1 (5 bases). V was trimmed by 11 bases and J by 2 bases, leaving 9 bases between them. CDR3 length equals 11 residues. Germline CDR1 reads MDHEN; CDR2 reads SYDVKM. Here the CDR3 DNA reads TGTGCCTCCAGGGCCAACTATGGCTACACCTTC. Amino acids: CASRANYGYTF.

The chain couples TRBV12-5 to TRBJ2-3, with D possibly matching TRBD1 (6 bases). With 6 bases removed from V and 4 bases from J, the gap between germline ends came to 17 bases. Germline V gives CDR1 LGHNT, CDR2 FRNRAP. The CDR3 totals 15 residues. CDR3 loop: CASGNGHPGADTQYF. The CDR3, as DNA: TGTGCTAGTGGCAATGGACACCCAGGGGCAGATACGCAGTATTTT.

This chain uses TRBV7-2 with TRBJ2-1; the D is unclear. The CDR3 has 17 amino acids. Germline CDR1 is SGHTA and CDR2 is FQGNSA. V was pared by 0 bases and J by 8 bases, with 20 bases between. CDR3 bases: TGTGCCAGCAGCTTAGCTAGGCAATACAAGCGAATCTATGAGCAGTTCTTC. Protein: CASSLARQYKRIYEQFF.

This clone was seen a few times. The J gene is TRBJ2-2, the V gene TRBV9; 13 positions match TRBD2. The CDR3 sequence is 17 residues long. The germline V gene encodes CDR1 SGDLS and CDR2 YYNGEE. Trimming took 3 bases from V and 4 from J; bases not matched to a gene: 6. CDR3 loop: CASSAHRLAGGTGELFF. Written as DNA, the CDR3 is TGTGCCAGCAGCGCCCATCGACTAGCGGGAGGCACCGGGGAGCTGTTTTTT.

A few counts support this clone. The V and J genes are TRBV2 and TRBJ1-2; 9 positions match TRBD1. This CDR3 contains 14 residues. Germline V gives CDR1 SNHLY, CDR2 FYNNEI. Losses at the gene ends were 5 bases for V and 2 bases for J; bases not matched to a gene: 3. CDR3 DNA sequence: TGTGCCAGCAGTTGGGACAGGGCAAACTATGGCTACACCTTC. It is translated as CASSWDRANYGYTF.

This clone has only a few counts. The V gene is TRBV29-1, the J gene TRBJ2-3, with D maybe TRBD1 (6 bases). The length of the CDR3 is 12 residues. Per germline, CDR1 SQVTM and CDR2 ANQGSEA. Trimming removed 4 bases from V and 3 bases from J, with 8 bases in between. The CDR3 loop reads CSVGRGTDTQYF. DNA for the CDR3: TGCAGCGTTGGAAGGGGGACAGATACGCAGTATTTT.

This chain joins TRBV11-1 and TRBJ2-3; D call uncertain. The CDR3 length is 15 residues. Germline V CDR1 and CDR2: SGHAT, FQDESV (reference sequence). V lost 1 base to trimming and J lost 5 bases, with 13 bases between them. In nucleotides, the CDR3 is TGTGCCAGCAGCTTAGTGCCCAGGTCCGTAGATACGCAGTATTTT. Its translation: CASSLVPRSVDTQYF.

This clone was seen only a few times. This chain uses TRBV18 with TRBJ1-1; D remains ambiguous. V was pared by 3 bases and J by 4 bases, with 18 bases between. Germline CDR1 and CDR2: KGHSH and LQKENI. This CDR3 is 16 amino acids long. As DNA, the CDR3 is TGTGCCAGCTCACCCGTCGGGAGTCTACCGAGCACTGAAGCTTTCTTT. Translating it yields CASSPVGSLPSTEAFF.